The 9 T cell receptor beta chains below all came from one sample that was sequenced in a study of OX40 agonist ivuxolimab in advanced cancers. Method: immunoSEQ multiplex PCR; TCRdb's copy keeps in-frame clones and lacks some. The sample includes about 100,000 clones, 87% seen only once; the top ten take around 1.5%. The source was CD4+ or CD8+ T cells sorted from blood, collected in a trial of the OX40 agonist ivuxolimab. These receptors came from an adult with an advanced solid tumor such as melanoma, head and neck, liver or kidney cancer.

The chain employs TRBV5-6 and TRBJ2-5; no reliable D call. V lost 4 bases, J lost 5 bases, and 12 bases lay in between. The CDR3 is 13 amino acids. Germline CDR1 and CDR2: SGHDT and YYEEEE. Here the CDR3 reads CASSEPRRETQYF. The CDR3 DNA reads as TGTGCCAGCAGCGAACCTAGGCGGGAGACCCAGTACTTC.

The rearrangement joins TRBV5-1 to TRBJ2-3; TRBD2 aligns across 9 bases. Germline CDR1 is SGHRS and CDR2 is YFSETQ. CDR3 size: 18 residues. The trim removed 4 bases at V and 2 bases at J, leaving 14 bases unmatched. The DNA for the CDR3 is TGCGCCAGCAGCCCAAGTTTGGGCGGGGGGGATTACACAGATACGCAGTATTTT. Amino acids: CASSPSLGGGDYTDTQYF.

CDR3 in amino acids: CASSVTSYEQYF. In DNA form, the CDR3 reads TGTGCCAGCAGTGTTACTAGCTACGAGCAGTACTTC. V is TRBV6-1 and J is TRBJ2-7, with D perhaps TRBD2 (5 bases). The CDR3 covers 12 residues. In germline, CDR1 is MNHNS, CDR2 SASEGT. V dropped 4 bases and J dropped 3 bases, with 7 bases sitting between them.

In DNA form, the CDR3 reads TGTGCCAGCAGCTCTACGACTAGCGGGGGGTATACCGGGAGGACCCAGTACTTC. Residues: CASSSTTSGGYTGRTQYF. This sequence joins TRBV5-6 and TRBJ2-5; 13 nucleotides match TRBD2. Germline V CDR1 and CDR2: SGHDT, YYEEEE. This CDR3 region has 18 residues. J was trimmed by 7 bases and V by 3 bases; bases with no gene match: 15.

The chain couples TRBV11-2 to TRBJ2-7, with TRBD2 matching over 7 bases. V trimming: 1 base; J trimming: 4 bases; junction bases outside the gene matches: 7. Germline CDR1 SGHAT, CDR2 FQNNGV. The CDR3 runs 15 residues. The CDR3 DNA reads TGTGCCAGCAGCTTAGCCTCGGGGGGAGGGTACGAGCAGTACTTC. Protein product: CASSLASGGGYEQYF.

This chain joins TRBV7-2 and TRBJ2-3; 8 bases are a match to TRBD2. CDR3 length equals 15 residues. Looked up from germline, CDR1 is SGHTA and CDR2 is FQGNSA. J was trimmed by 3 bases and V by 2 bases; bases with no gene match: 4. The CDR3 bases are TGTGCCAGCAGCTTATCCGGGAGGGGGACAGATACGCAGTATTTT. It is translated as CASSLSGRGTDTQYF.

This chain joins TRBV15 and TRBJ2-5; tentatively, D is TRBD1 or TRBD2 (6 bases each). Trimming cost V 9 bases and J 4 bases, with 24 bases left between them. The CDR3 covers 16 residues. Germline loops: CDR1 LNHNV, CDR2 YYDKDF (reference sequence). CDR3 nucleotides: TGTGCCACAGCCAGGAGAGGGGGGAGAGTCCCAGAGACCCAGTACTTC. As protein: CATARRGGRVPETQYF.

This chain joins TRBV14 and TRBJ1-2; D is unresolved. Deletions cut 0 bases from V and 6 bases from J, with 11 bases between. Germline CDR1 reads SGHDN; CDR2 reads FVKESK. This CDR3 has 14 amino acids. The CDR3 nucleotides read TGTGCCAGCAGCCAAGATTCGAGTTTTAATGGCTACACCTTC. Its protein is CASSQDSSFNGYTF.

The chain couples TRBV2 to TRBJ2-3, with 7 bases that match TRBD1. Germline lookup yields CDR1 SNHLY and CDR2 FYNNEI. With V trimmed by 7 bases and J by 2 bases, 3 bases remained unmatched. The CDR3 covers 13 residues. CDR3 in amino acids: CASNRGATDTQYF. The CDR3 region has the DNA TGTGCCAGCAACAGGGGAGCCACAGATACGCAGTATTTT.